The rows below give T cell receptor beta chains drawn from one sample of a study of regulatory T cells in long-lasting Graves disease. Using its own MiXCR run on the multiplex PCR reads, TCRdb lists one record per CDR3 protein. The sample gives about 540,000 distinct CDR3 sequences, less than 15% of which show up once; roughly 9.7% is in the top ten. These data are also associated with another study on T cells in Graves' hyperthyroidism and ophthalmopathy.

The sample here was peripheral blood mononuclear cells (PBMCs), taken at new diagnosis, from a patient treated with antithyroid drugs. These receptor sequences come from a young man with Graves disease. The CDR3 runs from the conserved cysteine through the conserved F or W. A D gene is named only where the DNA matches it firmly. Rows give clone size only sometimes, using once, few, many, or a class for an expanded clone.

D gene: TRBD2; J gene: TRBJ2-7; V gene: TRBV7-8; clone size: many; CDR3 DNA: TGTGCCAGCAGCATCCCGGGAGGGCTCTACGAGCAGTACTTC; CDR3 protein: CASSIPGGLYEQYF
D gene: TRBD2; J gene: TRBJ2-1; V gene: TRBV5-1; clone size: few; CDR3 DNA: TGCGCCAGCAGCTTGGCGCCAGGGCACCCAACTAGCGGGAGGGCCGGCTCCTACAATGAGCAGTTCTTC; CDR3 protein: CASSLAPGHPTSGRAGSYNEQFF
D gene: .; J gene: TRBJ1-1; V gene: TRBV7-2; clone size: many; CDR3 DNA: TGTGCCAGCAGCCGGGGGGGTGTGAACACTGAAGCTTTCTTT; CDR3 protein: CASSRGGVNTEAFF
D gene: TRBD1; J gene: TRBJ2-3; V gene: TRBV6-5; clone size: many; CDR3 DNA: TGTGCCAGCAGTTACGGACAGGGCCCTCGCACAGATACGCAGTATTTT; CDR3 protein: CASSYGQGPRTDTQYF
D gene: TRBD1; J gene: TRBJ1-4; V gene: TRBV7-2; clone size: many; CDR3 DNA: TGTGCCAGCAAGACAGGGGTGGATGAAAAACTGTTTTTT; CDR3 protein: CASKTGVDEKLFF
D gene: .; J gene: TRBJ2-1; V gene: TRBV29-1; clone size: .; CDR3 DNA: TGCACGGACGGGTACTATAGGGGGAACAATGAGCAGTTCTTC; CDR3 protein: CTDGYYRGNNEQFF
D gene: .; J gene: TRBJ2-5; V gene: TRBV27; clone size: many; CDR3 DNA: TGTGCCAGCAGTTTATCGATAACGAGAGAGACCCAGTACTTC; CDR3 protein: CASSLSITRETQYF
D gene: TRBD1; J gene: TRBJ1-5; V gene: TRBV19; clone size: few; CDR3 DNA: TGTGCCAGTAGGCACCAGGGGGGTGCCGATCAGCCCCAGCATTTT; CDR3 protein: CASRHQGGADQPQHF
D gene: .; J gene: TRBJ2-7; V gene: TRBV6-2/TRBV6-3; clone size: few; CDR3 DNA: TGTGCCAGCAGCTACCCTTCTACCGGGGGCCTCTCTGGATACGAGCAGTACTTC; CDR3 protein: CASSYPSTGGLSGYEQYF
D gene: .; J gene: TRBJ2-2; V gene: TRBV19; clone size: many; CDR3 DNA: TGTGCCAGCAGCCTTTGGAACACCGGGGAGCTGTTTTTT; CDR3 protein: CASSLWNTGELFF
D gene: TRBD2; J gene: TRBJ2-1; V gene: TRBV14; clone size: many; CDR3 DNA: TGTGCCAGCAGCGGAGACATCGGGGGGAGGGAGTACAATGAGCAGTTCTTC; CDR3 protein: CASSGDIGGREYNEQFF
D gene: TRBD2; J gene: TRBJ2-5; V gene: TRBV2; clone size: many; CDR3 DNA: TGTGCCAGCAAAATAGCGGGAGGAGGTCGGGAGACCCAGTACTTC; CDR3 protein: CASKIAGGGRETQYF
D gene: TRBD2; J gene: TRBJ2-5; V gene: TRBV2; clone size: .; CDR3 DNA: TGTGCCAGCAGTTATAGCGGGAGGGGGAAGACCCAGTACTTC; CDR3 protein: CASSYSGRGKTQYF
D gene: TRBD1; J gene: TRBJ2-7; V gene: TRBV25-1; clone size: many; CDR3 DNA: TGTGCCAGCAGTGATGGACAGGGGGCTGACTACGAGCAGTACTTC; CDR3 protein: CASSDGQGADYEQYF
D gene: .; J gene: TRBJ2-7; V gene: TRBV5-1; clone size: few; CDR3 DNA: TGCGCCAGCAAAGTTGGCGTCGTTGACCCGGCGTACGAGCAGTACTTC; CDR3 protein: CASKVGVVDPAYEQYF
D gene: TRBD2; J gene: TRBJ2-1; V gene: TRBV11-1; clone size: few; CDR3 DNA: TGTGCCAGCAGTCCCGGGACTAGCGGCAGATACTCCTACAATGAGCAGTTCTTC; CDR3 protein: CASSPGTSGRYSYNEQFF
D gene: .; J gene: TRBJ2-1; V gene: TRBV9; clone size: few; CDR3 DNA: TGTGCCAGCAGCGTAACCGGGGATGAGCAGTTCTTC; CDR3 protein: CASSVTGDEQFF
D gene: TRBD1; J gene: TRBJ1-5; V gene: TRBV19; clone size: .; CDR3 DNA: TGTGCCAGTAGTTCGCACAGGGGGCGATCGCCTCAGCCCCAGCATTTT; CDR3 protein: CASSSHRGRSPQPQHF
D gene: TRBD1; J gene: TRBJ2-7; V gene: TRBV20-1; clone size: many; CDR3 DNA: TGCAGTGCCCCCAGGGACAGCTCCTACGAGCAGTACTTC; CDR3 protein: CSAPRDSSYEQYF
D gene: .; J gene: TRBJ1-2; V gene: TRBV18; clone size: many; CDR3 DNA: TGTGCCAGCTCACGGGAGTCCTATGGCTACACCTTC; CDR3 protein: CASSRESYGYTF
D gene: TRBD1; J gene: TRBJ2-3; V gene: TRBV30; clone size: .; CDR3 DNA: TGTGCCTGGAGTACCGGGACAGGGGTGAGGGCAGATACGCAGTATTTT; CDR3 protein: CAWSTGTGVRADTQYF
D gene: .; J gene: TRBJ1-2; V gene: TRBV11-2; clone size: many; CDR3 DNA: TGTGCCAGCAGCTCCCTTCGGGGGGCTGTATTTGGCTACACCTTC; CDR3 protein: CASSSLRGAVFGYTF
D gene: .; J gene: TRBJ2-7; V gene: TRBV6-1; clone size: many; CDR3 DNA: TGTGCCAGCAGTGAATACCCTGGGACCCAAAGTAGATTC; CDR3 protein: CASSEYPGTQSRF
D gene: .; J gene: TRBJ1-5; V gene: TRBV12-3/TRBV12-4; clone size: many; CDR3 DNA: TGTGCCAGCAGTCCCCTTGGGGGCAATCAGCCCCAGCATTTT; CDR3 protein: CASSPLGGNQPQHF
D gene: .; J gene: TRBJ2-7; V gene: TRBV2; clone size: few; CDR3 DNA: TGTGCCAGCAATTCAGAGGGTAGCAACTACGAGCAGTACTTC; CDR3 protein: CASNSEGSNYEQYF
D gene: .; J gene: TRBJ1-2; V gene: TRBV29-1; clone size: many; CDR3 DNA: TGCAGCGTTGTATACGGAAGGGGTGGCTACACCTTC; CDR3 protein: CSVVYGRGGYTF
D gene: TRBD2; J gene: TRBJ2-1; V gene: TRBV12-3/TRBV12-4; clone size: many; CDR3 DNA: TGTGCCAGCAGCCTGGGACTAGCGGGACCCTCCTACAATGAGCAGTTCTTC; CDR3 protein: CASSLGLAGPSYNEQFF
D gene: .; J gene: TRBJ1-5; V gene: TRBV19; clone size: .; CDR3 DNA: TGTGCCAGTAGTAGTCCCCGGAGTAGCAATCAGCCCCAGCATTTT; CDR3 protein: CASSSPRSSNQPQHF
D gene: .; J gene: TRBJ2-3; V gene: TRBV24-1; clone size: many; CDR3 DNA: TGTGCCACCTCCTTGGGGGAAACCTGGGCAGATACGCAGTATTTT; CDR3 protein: CATSLGETWADTQYF
D gene: .; J gene: TRBJ1-1; V gene: TRBV19; clone size: many; CDR3 DNA: TGTGCCAGTAGTATAGGGGGGAACACTGAAGCTTTCTTT; CDR3 protein: CASSIGGNTEAFF
D gene: .; J gene: TRBJ1-3; V gene: TRBV7-3; clone size: many; CDR3 DNA: TGTGCCAGCAGCCCGCATGCGGGCTCTGGAAACACCATATATTTT; CDR3 protein: CASSPHAGSGNTIYF
D gene: .; J gene: TRBJ2-5; V gene: TRBV12-3/TRBV12-4; clone size: many; CDR3 DNA: TGTGCCAGCAGTTTCGGCAGGGCAGAGACCCAGTACTTC; CDR3 protein: CASSFGRAETQYF
D gene: .; J gene: TRBJ2-7; V gene: TRBV19; clone size: .; CDR3 DNA: TGTGCCAGTAGTATACCCGGGGGCGAGCAGTACTTC; CDR3 protein: CASSIPGGEQYF
D gene: .; J gene: TRBJ2-7; V gene: TRBV11-2; clone size: many; CDR3 DNA: TGTGCCAGCAGCTTAGGTTACCTAGAGGCCCTCGAGCAGTACTTC; CDR3 protein: CASSLGYLEALEQYF
D gene: .; J gene: TRBJ1-6; V gene: TRBV20-1; clone size: .; CDR3 DNA: TGCAGTGCTAGAGAACCCTCAGTACAGGGTAATTCACCCCTCCACTTT; CDR3 protein: CSAREPSVQGNSPLHF
D gene: TRBD2; J gene: TRBJ2-1; V gene: TRBV7-2; clone size: many; CDR3 DNA: TGTGCCAGCAGCTTAGTGGCTAGCGGGGGGTACAATGAGCAGTTCTTC; CDR3 protein: CASSLVASGGYNEQFF
D gene: .; J gene: TRBJ1-6; V gene: TRBV20-1; clone size: many; CDR3 DNA: TGCAGTGCCTCCCGGACAGCTAATTCACCCCTCCACTTT; CDR3 protein: CSASRTANSPLHF
D gene: .; J gene: TRBJ2-1; V gene: TRBV25-1; clone size: .; CDR3 DNA: TGTGCCAGCAGTGAAAATTCCACCAACAATGAGCAGTTCTTC; CDR3 protein: CASSENSTNNEQFF
D gene: .; J gene: TRBJ2-5; V gene: TRBV2; clone size: many; CDR3 DNA: TGTGCCACACCACCGGTGGTTCTGGGAGAGACCCAGTACTTC; CDR3 protein: CATPPVVLGETQYF
D gene: .; J gene: TRBJ2-1; V gene: TRBV30; clone size: .; CDR3 DNA: TGTGCCTGGAGTGTAGGAAGGACAGTCAATGAGCAGTTCTTC; CDR3 protein: CAWSVGRTVNEQFF
D gene: .; J gene: TRBJ2-7; V gene: TRBV10-3; clone size: many; CDR3 DNA: TGTGCCATCAGTGCGGGGACAAACGGCTACGAGCAGTACTTC; CDR3 protein: CAISAGTNGYEQYF
D gene: .; J gene: TRBJ2-3; V gene: TRBV14; clone size: many; CDR3 DNA: TGTGCCAGCAGCCAACTAACCCCAGGGACGCAGTATTTT; CDR3 protein: CASSQLTPGTQYF
D gene: TRBD1; J gene: TRBJ2-5; V gene: TRBV2; clone size: many; CDR3 DNA: TGTGCCAGCAGTGAAGAGGGGGCGGGTTTCGATAGGACCCAGTACTTC; CDR3 protein: CASSEEGAGFDRTQYF
D gene: .; J gene: TRBJ1-2; V gene: TRBV4-1; clone size: .; CDR3 DNA: TGCGCCAGCAGCCAAGATTCGGGGTACGGCTACACCTTC; CDR3 protein: CASSQDSGYGYTF
D gene: .; J gene: TRBJ2-1; V gene: TRBV2; clone size: many; CDR3 DNA: TGTGCCAGCACGGAGGGGGAGAGTCATAATGAGCAGTTCTTC; CDR3 protein: CASTEGESHNEQFF
D gene: .; J gene: TRBJ1-5; V gene: TRBV27; clone size: many; CDR3 DNA: TGTGCCAGCAGTTTATTCAGGGGAGGACAGCCCCAGCATTTT; CDR3 protein: CASSLFRGGQPQHF
D gene: TRBD2; J gene: TRBJ2-5; V gene: TRBV7-9; clone size: .; CDR3 DNA: TGTGCCAGCAGCGGCCGGACTAGCCAAGAGACCCAGTACTTC; CDR3 protein: CASSGRTSQETQYF
D gene: TRBD2; J gene: TRBJ2-2; V gene: TRBV11-1; clone size: .; CDR3 DNA: TGTGCCAGCAGCCCCCTTAGAGCGGGGACCGGGGAGCTGTTTTTT; CDR3 protein: CASSPLRAGTGELFF
D gene: .; J gene: TRBJ1-6; V gene: TRBV7-3; clone size: .; CDR3 DNA: TGTGCCAGCAGCTTACAGGGTGGGGAATCACCCCTCCACTTT; CDR3 protein: CASSLQGGESPLHF
D gene: .; J gene: TRBJ1-4; V gene: TRBV18; clone size: .; CDR3 DNA: TGTGCCAGCTCACCGGAGGTCTGGCCAGGGGATGAAAAACTGTTTTTT; CDR3 protein: CASSPEVWPGDEKLFF
D gene: .; J gene: TRBJ1-2; V gene: TRBV5-6; clone size: few; CDR3 DNA: TGTGCCAGCAGCTTAACAACATCCGTGGGGAGCTATGGCTACACCTTC; CDR3 protein: CASSLTTSVGSYGYTF
D gene: TRBD2; J gene: TRBJ2-1; V gene: TRBV11-2; clone size: few; CDR3 DNA: TGTGCCAGCAGCCAAGCCACCGGGACTAGCCGGTTCAATGAGCAGTTCTTC; CDR3 protein: CASSQATGTSRFNEQFF
D gene: .; J gene: TRBJ1-5; V gene: TRBV27; clone size: few; CDR3 DNA: TGTGCCAGCAGTAAAGACAGTAATAGCAATCAGCCCCAGCATTTT; CDR3 protein: CASSKDSNSNQPQHF
D gene: .; J gene: TRBJ1-1; V gene: TRBV12-5; clone size: many; CDR3 DNA: TGTGCTAGTGGCCCGACAGTTGCAGCGACTGAAGCTTTCTTT; CDR3 protein: CASGPTVAATEAFF